This T cell receptor beta chain was profiled in a study of OX40 agonist ivuxolimab in advanced cancers. Concerning the study at large: The costimulatory receptor OX40 (CD134) was targeted by ivuxolimab, a fully human IgG2 agonistic monoclonal antibody. The point of sequencing TCRbeta in the periphery was to test whether ivuxolimab changed TCR sequence diversity and drove clonal T-cell expansion. Among the approximately 50 dose-escalation patients, about 20 had hepatocellular carcinoma, roughly 15 melanoma, 9 renal cell carcinoma and 9 head and neck cancer. The paper covers the monotherapy dose-escalation part of the phase I ivuxolimab trial, which included N of about 50 patients. Partial responses occurred in three dose-escalation patients: two with cutaneous melanoma and one with hepatocellular carcinoma. A male proportion of roughly 80% and a mean age of 60 years, ranging from roughly 23 to 80, were recorded for the dose-escalation cohort. Intravenous ivuxolimab was administered to patients every 2 weeks at six dose levels: 0.01, 0.1, 0.3, 1.5, 3 and 10 mg/kg. Prior anti-PD-1, anti-PD-L1 or anti-CTLA-4 therapy was permitted, and about two fifths of dose-escalation patients had received checkpoint inhibitors.

V drops 6 bases and J drops 4 bases, leaving 13 bases in between. Looking up the germline V gene yields CDR1 SGHTA and CDR2 FQGNSA. The CDR3 runs 13 amino acids, cysteine and phenylalanine included. The CDR3 DNA has 39 bases and is translated from base 1. On this clone: It lacks a known antigen. No much larger clone exists at a distance of one base, and base qualities are not known.

The trial excluded patients who had a history of autoimmune disease or were on systemic immunosuppression. Peripheral blood for TCR sequencing was collected from all dose cohorts at baseline, on cycle 4 day 1, and on cycle 7 day 1. Samples were obtained from an open-label, multicenter, first-in-human phase I dose-escalation trial of ivuxolimab. Adults with locally advanced or metastatic melanoma, renal cell carcinoma, hepatocellular carcinoma or head and neck squamous cell carcinoma were enrolled in the trial. CD4+ and CD8+ T cells were sorted separately from peripheral blood before TCR sequencing. For sequencing of the TCRbeta CDR3 region, genomic DNA was extracted from the sorted cells. The immunoSEQ Assay was used to sequence the TCRbeta CDR3 regions. In its TCRdb copy, this immuneACCESS table keeps in-frame sequences only and misses some clones. Where compared with another copy, unresolved V genes explain less than half of these, and the others have no known cause. In all, the sample holds tens of thousands of clones, and 80% of those were seen once. Together, the top ten hold approximately 7.5% of the sample.

The study at large found these results: After ivuxolimab, expanded clones were on average more numerous among CD8+ T cells than among CD4+ T cells. Low levels of normalized T-cell clonal expansion were also seen in some nonresponding patients. Partial responders in the 0.1-3.0 mg/kg groups had among the lowest normalized peripheral clonal expansion, especially among CD8+ T cells. At doses of 0.1 to 3.0 mg/kg, clonal expansion of both CD4+ and CD8+ T cells in blood was seen between baseline and week 6. Antigen specificity was not determined for the clonally expanded peripheral T cells.

This TCR was recovered from an adult with an advanced solid tumor such as melanoma, head and neck, liver or kidney cancer. The specimen comprised CD4+ or CD8+ T cells sorted from blood, sampled in a trial of the OX40 agonist ivuxolimab. The rearrangement joined TRBV7-2 to TRBJ2-7; TRBD1 could be the D gene, as 6 bases match. The bases read TGTGCCAGCAGTTCCGACAGGACATACGAGCAGTACTTC. It encodes CASSSDRTYEQYF.